This T cell receptor (beta chain) was sequenced in a study of blood T cell repertoires in COVID-19. Study as a whole: Samples came from the United States, Italy and Spain, spanning acute and convalescent COVID-19.

Trimming shortened V by 6 bases and J by 1 base, and 12 bases separated the two germline ends. This CDR3 is built from 14 residues. Per the germline V gene, CDR1 is MDHEN and CDR2 is SYDVKM. Using immunoSEQ multiplex PCR, the repertoire was profiled, and TCRdb retains in-frame clones only, with some absent. The sample has around 25,000 clones, around 90% seen once; the top ten hold around 2.7%. Sequencing was performed on peripheral blood. The rearrangement joins TRBV28 to TRBJ1-1; D uncertain. The TCR was taken from a human donor in a cohort sampled during active COVID-19. CDR3 coding DNA: TGTGCCAGCAGCACGGAGGTGGGGAACACTGAAGCTTTCTTT. Encoded protein: CASSTEVGNTEAFF.